This T cell receptor beta chain is drawn from a study of cytomegalovirus exposure and HLA in healthy donors. Study information: The 95 to 150 validation repertoires used the same platform as the roughly 670 first-cohort repertoires, a later analysis reported.

Study-wide results and caveats: Both high specificity and high sensitivity reportedly marked the classifier's diagnosis of cytomegalovirus status. The study recorded 150 to 200 TCR beta chains that were cytomegalovirus-associated.

As for this clone: What it binds is not known.

Germline V lookup: CDR1 LNHDA, CDR2 SQIVND (reference sequence). This CDR3 is 13 amino acids long. The V end was cut by 6 bases, the J end by 4 bases, with 12 bases between. The donors belonged to the approximately 120-subject validation cohort, separate from the approximately 670-subject first cohort. Method: immunoSEQ multiplex PCR; TCRdb's copy keeps in-frame clones and lacks some. The sample contains about 120,000 clones, around nine tenths of which appear only once. The chain recombines TRBV19 with TRBJ1-2, with D perhaps matching TRBD1 (5 bases). Sequenced sample: PBMCs. The receptor was derived from a woman under 30 in good health and CMV-seropositive. CDR3 region: CASRPTAPYGYTF. DNA of the CDR3: TGTGCCAGTAGGCCGACAGCCCCCTATGGCTACACCTTC.